This T cell receptor (beta chain) originates from a study of blood T cell repertoires in COVID-19. Background on the study: The origin of the acute and convalescent COVID-19 samples was the United States, Italy and Spain. Sources were T cells, B-cell-depleted T cells, or PBMCs; the material itself was cDNA or gDNA.

The J segment lost 2 bases and the V segment lost 7 bases, leaving 30 bases of the junction unmatched. The CDR3 has 23 residues. CDR1 SEHNR and CDR2 FQNEAQ come from the germline V gene (reference sequence). Original handling: By means of reference gene primer amplification, nucleated cell counts were estimated. Sequenced by immunoSEQ multiplex PCR; TCRdb stores in-frame clones only, minus some. The V and J calls and clone size are taken from that table; D and trimming were inferred from the DNA. The sample has around 300,000 clones; approximately 91% are singletons. Sequenced: peripheral blood. The sequence came from a middle-aged woman who had recovered from COVID-19. This sequence joins TRBV7-9 and TRBJ2-3, with 10 bases identical to TRBD2. The CDR3 spells CASTNSRALAGPTLSHHTDTQYF. CDR3 in DNA: TGTGCCAGCACCAATTCCCGGGCACTAGCGGGACCCACATTGTCACACCACACAGATACGCAGTATTTT.